Here is one T cell receptor beta chain with its context. Original processing methods: Counts of nucleated cells, estimated from reference gene primer amplification, were obtained. The method was immunoSEQ multiplex PCR; TCRdb's version includes in-frame clones alone and lacks a portion of them. V and J calls and clone size are as listed in that table; D and trimming were resolved from the DNA. This repertoire shows about 160,000 clones, over 80% found once; its top ten account for roughly 5%. The data are from a study of blood T cell repertoires in COVID-19. Seattle cases were enrolled at active infection and followed longitudinally. The CDR3 is made up of 14 amino acids. V shed 4 bases, J shed 8 bases, and the junction held 7 bases outside the gene matches. The germline gives CDR1 SGHVS, CDR2 FQNEAQ.

The chain is built from TRBV7-8 and TRBJ2-1; 8 bases are shared with TRBD2. The sequence came from a man aged 30-40 years with COVID-19, enrolled during active disease. Sequencing used peripheral blood. Written as DNA, the CDR3 is TGTGCCAGCAGCTCGGAGCGGGAGAGGGATGAGCAGTTCTTC. Its protein product is CASSSERERDEQFF.